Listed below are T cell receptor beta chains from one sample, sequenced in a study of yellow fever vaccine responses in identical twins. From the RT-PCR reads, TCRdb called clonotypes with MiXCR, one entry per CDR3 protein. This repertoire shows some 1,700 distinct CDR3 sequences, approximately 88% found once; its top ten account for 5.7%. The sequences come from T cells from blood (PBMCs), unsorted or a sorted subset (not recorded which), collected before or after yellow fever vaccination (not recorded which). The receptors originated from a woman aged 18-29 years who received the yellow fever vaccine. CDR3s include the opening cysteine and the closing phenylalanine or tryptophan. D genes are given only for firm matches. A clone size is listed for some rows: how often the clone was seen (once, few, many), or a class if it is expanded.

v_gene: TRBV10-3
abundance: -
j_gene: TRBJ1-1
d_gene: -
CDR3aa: CAISDLRGTEAFF
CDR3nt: TGTGCCATCAGCGACCTACGGGGCACTGAAGCTTTCTTT

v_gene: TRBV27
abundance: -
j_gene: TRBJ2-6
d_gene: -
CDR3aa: CASSLHSGANVLTF
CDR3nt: TGTGCCAGCAGTTTACACTCTGGGGCCAACGTCCTGACTTTC

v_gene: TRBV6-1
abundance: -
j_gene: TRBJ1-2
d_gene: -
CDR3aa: CASSPGGRDYGYTF
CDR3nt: TGTGCCAGCAGCCCCGGAGGGCGTGACTATGGCTACACCTTC

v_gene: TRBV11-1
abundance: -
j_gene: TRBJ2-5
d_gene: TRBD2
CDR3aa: CASSPLAGSQETQYF
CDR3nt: TGTGCCAGCAGCCCACTAGCGGGATCGCAGGAGACCCAGTACTTC

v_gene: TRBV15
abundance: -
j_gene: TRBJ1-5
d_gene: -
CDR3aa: CATSREGDRNQPQHF
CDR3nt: TGTGCCACCAGCAGAGAGGGTGACAGAAATCAGCCCCAGCATTTT

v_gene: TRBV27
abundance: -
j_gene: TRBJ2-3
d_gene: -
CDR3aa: CASSLSIGGGTGLTDTQYF
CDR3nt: TGTGCCAGCAGTTTGTCTATTGGGGGAGGGACAGGTCTCACAGATACGCAGTATTTT

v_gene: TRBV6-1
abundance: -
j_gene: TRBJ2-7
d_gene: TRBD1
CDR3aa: CASSRTGASSYEQYF
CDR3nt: TGTGCCAGCAGTAGAACAGGGGCGAGCTCCTACGAGCAGTACTTC

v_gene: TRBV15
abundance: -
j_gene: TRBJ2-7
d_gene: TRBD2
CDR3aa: CATSTASGAYEQYF
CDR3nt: TGTGCCACCAGCACAGCTAGCGGGGCCTACGAGCAGTACTTC

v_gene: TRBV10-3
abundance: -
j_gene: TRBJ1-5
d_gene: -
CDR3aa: CAISDSNQPQHF
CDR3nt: TGTGCCATCAGTGACTCAAATCAGCCCCAGCATTTT

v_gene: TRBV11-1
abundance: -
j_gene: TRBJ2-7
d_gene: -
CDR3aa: CASSPITYEQYF
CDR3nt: TGTGCCAGCAGCCCCATAACCTACGAGCAGTACTTC

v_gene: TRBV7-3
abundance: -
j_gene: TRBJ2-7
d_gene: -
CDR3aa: CASSLTGYEQYF
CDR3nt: TGTGCCAGCAGCCTAACGGGGTACGAGCAGTACTTC

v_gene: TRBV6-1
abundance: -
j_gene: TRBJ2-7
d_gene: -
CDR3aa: CASRRTEGSTYEQYF
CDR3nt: TGTGCCAGCAGACGCACCGAGGGCTCTACCTACGAGCAGTACTTC

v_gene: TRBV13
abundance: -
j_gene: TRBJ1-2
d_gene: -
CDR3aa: CASSSQPIRYGYTF
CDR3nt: TGTGCCAGCAGCTCCCAACCTATTAGATATGGCTACACCTTC

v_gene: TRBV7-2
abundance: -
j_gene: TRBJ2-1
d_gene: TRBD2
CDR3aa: CASSLAGTSGLYNEQFF
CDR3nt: TGTGCCAGCAGCTTAGCCGGGACTAGCGGGCTCTACAATGAGCAGTTCTTC

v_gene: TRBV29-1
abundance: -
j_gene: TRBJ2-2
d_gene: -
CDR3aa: CSVGLEKNTGELFF
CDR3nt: TGCAGCGTCGGACTGGAGAAGAACACCGGGGAGCTGTTTTTT

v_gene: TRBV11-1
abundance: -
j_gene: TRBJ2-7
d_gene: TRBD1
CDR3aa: CASSLGDSSYEQYF
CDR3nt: TGTGCCAGCAGCTTAGGGGACAGCTCCTACGAGCAGTACTTC

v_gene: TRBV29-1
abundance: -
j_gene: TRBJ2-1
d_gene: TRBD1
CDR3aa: CSVASSWGQGLNEQFF
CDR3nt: TGCAGCGTGGCATCCTCCTGGGGACAGGGGCTCAATGAGCAGTTCTTC

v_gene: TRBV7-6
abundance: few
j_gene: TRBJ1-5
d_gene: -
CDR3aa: CASSLGAAAVSNQPQHF
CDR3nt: TGTGCCAGCAGCTTAGGTGCGGCAGCGGTTAGCAATCAGCCCCAGCATTTT

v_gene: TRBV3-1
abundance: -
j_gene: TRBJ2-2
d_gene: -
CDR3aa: CASSQGAGELFF
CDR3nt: TGTGCCAGCAGCCAAGGCGCCGGGGAGCTGTTTTTT

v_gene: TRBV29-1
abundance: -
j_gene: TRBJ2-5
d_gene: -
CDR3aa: CSVEDGGQETQYF
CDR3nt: TGCAGCGTTGAAGATGGGGGGCAAGAGACCCAGTACTTC

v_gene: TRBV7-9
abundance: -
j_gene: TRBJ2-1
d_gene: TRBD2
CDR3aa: CASGTSDDEQFF
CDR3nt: TGTGCCAGTGGGACTAGCGATGATGAGCAGTTCTTC

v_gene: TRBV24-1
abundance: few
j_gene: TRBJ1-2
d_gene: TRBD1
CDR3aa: CATSDRTGEDYGYTF
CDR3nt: TGTGCCACCAGTGATAGGACAGGGGAAGACTATGGCTACACCTTC

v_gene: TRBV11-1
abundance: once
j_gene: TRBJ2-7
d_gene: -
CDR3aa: CASSEGHGSYEQYF
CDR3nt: TGTGCCAGCAGCGAGGGACACGGAAGCTACGAGCAGTACTTC

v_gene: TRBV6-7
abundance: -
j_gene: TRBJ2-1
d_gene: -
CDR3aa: CASSYSIATGSFRGEQFF
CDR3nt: TGTGCCAGCAGTTACTCTATTGCGACCGGGTCTTTCAGAGGTGAGCAGTTCTTC

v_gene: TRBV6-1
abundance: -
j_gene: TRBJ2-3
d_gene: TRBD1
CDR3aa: CASSRARQGGTDTQYF
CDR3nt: TGTGCCAGCAGCCGGGCCCGACAGGGTGGCACAGATACGCAGTATTTT

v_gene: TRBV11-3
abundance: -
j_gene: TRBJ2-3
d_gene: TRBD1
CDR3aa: CASSLSTGGADTQYF
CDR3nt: TGTGCCAGCAGCTTATCCACAGGGGGCGCAGATACGCAGTATTTT

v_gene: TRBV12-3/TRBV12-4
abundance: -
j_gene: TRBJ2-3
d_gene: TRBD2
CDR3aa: CASSRPTIAGGPGDTQYF
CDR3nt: TGTGCCAGCAGTCGCCCTACCATAGCGGGAGGGCCTGGAGATACGCAGTATTTT

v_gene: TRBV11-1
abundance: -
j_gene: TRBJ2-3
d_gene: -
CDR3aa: CASSLRSTRIGDTQYF
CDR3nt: TGTGCCAGCAGCTTACGGTCAACACGTATCGGAGATACGCAGTATTTT

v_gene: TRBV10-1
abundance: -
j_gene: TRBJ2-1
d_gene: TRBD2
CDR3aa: CASSRLAGTYNEQFF
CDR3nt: TGCGCCAGCAGTCGGCTAGCGGGAACCTACAATGAGCAGTTCTTC

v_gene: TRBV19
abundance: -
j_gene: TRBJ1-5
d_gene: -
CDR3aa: CASRRLPGDSNQPQHF
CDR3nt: TGTGCCAGTAGGCGACTGCCGGGAGATAGCAATCAGCCCCAGCATTTT

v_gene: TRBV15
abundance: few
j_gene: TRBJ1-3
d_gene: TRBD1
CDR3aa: CATSLRQGGNTIYF
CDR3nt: TGTGCCACCAGCTTGAGACAGGGAGGAAACACCATATATTTT

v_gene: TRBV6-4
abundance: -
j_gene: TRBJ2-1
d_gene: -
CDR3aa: CASSDSEASEQFF
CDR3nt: TGTGCCAGCAGTGACTCGGAGGCTAGTGAGCAGTTCTTC

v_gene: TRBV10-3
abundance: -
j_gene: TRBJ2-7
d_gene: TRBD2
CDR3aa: CAISNYGLAGHSYEQYF
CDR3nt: TGTGCCATCAGCAATTACGGACTAGCGGGACACTCCTACGAGCAGTACTTC